The 19 T cell receptor beta chains listed next were all sequenced from one sample in a study of T cells in localized non-small cell lung cancer. Only in-frame clones appear in the TCRdb table, and some are missing; sequencing was by immunoSEQ multiplex PCR. Here the sample spans 55,000 or so clones, 60% to 85% being singletons. Here the sequenced sample was PBMCs, taken before any cancer treatment. These receptors were obtained from a woman between 35 and 70 years old with stage II lung adenocarcinoma.

The V call is TRBV7-8, the J call TRBJ1-1, with a tentative D call TRBD1 (5 bases). Germline V CDR1 and CDR2: SGHVS, FQNEAQ. The CDR3 is 16 amino acids. Trimming removed 2 bases from V and 7 bases from J, with 20 bases in between. The CDR3 DNA is TGTGCCAGCAGCTTATGGGGCACCGGAGGGGCGAGTGAAGCTTTCTTT. Amino acid sequence: CASSLWGTGGASEAFF.

J is TRBJ1-2 and V is TRBV7-8; a weak D match, TRBD1 (6 bases). This CDR3 region has 17 residues. From germline, CDR1 is SGHVS and CDR2 FQNEAQ. V was cut by 3 bases and J by 6 bases, with 23 bases left in between. The CDR3 region is CASSLAFAGERGHGYTF. CDR3 nucleotide sequence: TGTGCCAGCAGCTTGGCCTTCGCAGGGGAGAGGGGCCATGGCTACACCTTC.

The chain employs TRBV19 and TRBJ1-1; the D is unclear. V lost 1 base and J lost 0, with 6 bases in between. The CDR3 extends over 14 amino acids. Germline-derived CDR1 and CDR2 are LNHDA and SQIVND (reference sequence). For the CDR3, the DNA is TGTGCCAGTAGTATAGGTCAGCTGAACACTGAAGCTTTCTTT. Translation: CASSIGQLNTEAFF.

On this clone itself: One junction end disagrees with the germline gene, perhaps due to a read error. The V and J genes are TRBV6-6 and TRBJ1-3; D is perhaps TRBD1 (6 bases). The germline V gene has CDR1 MNHNY and CDR2 SVGAGI (reference sequence). The CDR3 covers 15 residues. The DNA of the CDR3 is TGTGCCAGCAGCCTCGACAGGACTTCTGGAAACATCATATATTTT. Translation: CASSLDRTSGNIIYF.

The chain combines TRBV27 with TRBJ1-5; 9 bases agree with TRBD1. Per germline, CDR1 MNHEY and CDR2 SMNVEV (reference sequence). The ends lost 2 bases at V and 7 bases at J; junction bases unmatched: 6. The CDR3 runs 15 residues. CDR3 loop: CASSLHRGRGQPQHF. CDR3 nucleotide sequence: TGTGCCAGCAGTTTACACAGGGGGCGAGGGCAGCCCCAGCATTTT.

The chain uses TRBV7-2 and TRBJ2-2; 11 nucleotides agree with TRBD2. CDR3 length: 15 amino acids. The germline CDR1 and CDR2 sequences are SGHTA and FQGNSA. The V and J ends lost 5 bases and 3 bases, in that order; junction bases with no gene match: 2. Here the CDR3 DNA reads TGTGCCAGCAGCGGGACTAGCGGATACACCGGGGAGCTGTTTTTT. It specifies CASSGTSGYTGELFF. Together with reference TRBV7-2 and TRBJ2-2, the CDR3 gives the full variable domain: GAGVSQSPSNKVTEKGKDVELRCDPISGHTALYWYRQSLGQGLEFLIYFQGNSAPDKSGLPSDRFSAERTGGSVSTLTIQRTQQEDSAVYLCASSGTSGYTGELFFGEGSRLTVL.

The CDR3 bases are TGTGCCAGCAAAGCGGGGGGCCCTCAAGAGACCCAGTACTTC. Translated, it gives CASKAGGPQETQYF. The chain uses TRBV6-1 and TRBJ2-5, with TRBD2 identical over 9 bases. V dropped 7 bases and J dropped 2; count of bases not matched to a gene: 5. CDR1 is MNHNS, CDR2 SASEGT, per germline. The CDR3 spans 14 residues.

This sequence joins TRBV4-2 and TRBJ2-1, with 11 bases lining up with TRBD2. The germline V gene encodes CDR1 LGHNA and CDR2 YNFKEQ. The junction had 11 bases not matched to a gene; V was cut back by 4 bases and J by 9 bases. The CDR3 spans 16 residues. CDR3: CASSPRIAGGNFEQFF. CDR3 bases: TGTGCCAGCAGCCCCCGAATAGCGGGGGGGAACTTTGAGCAGTTCTTC.

This clone is labeled medium-sized. The chain has TRBV5-6 and TRBJ1-1; perhaps TRBD1 as D (5 bases). The V end lost 4 bases, the J end lost 3 bases, and 16 bases lay between the germline ends. Per the germline V gene, CDR1 is SGHDT and CDR2 is YYEEEE. The CDR3 has 15 amino acids. CDR3 protein: CASSDTLSGYTEAFF. The CDR3 nucleotides read TGTGCCAGCAGCGATACCCTTTCAGGGTACACTGAAGCTTTCTTT.

This clone came up a few times. The rearrangement joins TRBV7-6 to TRBJ1-1; the match to TRBD1 covers 8 bases. CDR1 is SGHVS, CDR2 FNYEAQ, per germline. CDR3 length: 14 amino acids. Trimming took 3 bases from V and 3 from J; bases not matched to a gene: 3. The CDR3 DNA reads as TGTGCCAGCAGCTTGACAGGGGAGGACACTGAAGCTTTCTTT. As protein: CASSLTGEDTEAFF.

A single count supports this clone. The sample has other DNA sequences that encode this CDR3 too. The rearrangement uses TRBV29-1 and TRBJ2-3; D is uncertain. The germline V gene encodes CDR1 SQVTM and CDR2 ANQGSEA. The V and J ends lost 3 bases and 1 base respectively, with 11 bases between them. The CDR3 is 14 amino acids. The CDR3 spells CSVDQPQGTDTQYF. The CDR3, as DNA: TGCAGCGTTGATCAACCGCAGGGCACAGATACGCAGTATTTT.

The chain combines TRBV27 with TRBJ2-6, with D perhaps TRBD2 (6 bases). The CDR3 covers 18 residues. V was shortened by 5 bases and J by 2 bases, with 19 bases between the two germline ends. Germline CDR1 and CDR2: MNHEY and SMNVEV (reference sequence). The CDR3 DNA sequence: TGTGCCAGCAGTCTTCTCCGGGACTTCATGACTGGGGCCAACGTCCTGACTTTC. It specifies CASSLLRDFMTGANVLTF. The whole variable domain, filled in from reference TRBV27 and TRBJ2-6, reads EAQVTQNPRYLITVTGKKLTVTCSQNMNHEYMSWYRQDPGLGLRQIYYSMNVEVTDKGDVPEGYKVSRKEKRNFPLILESPSPNQTSLYFCASSLLRDFMTGANVLTFGAGSRLTVL.

This chain uses TRBV28 with TRBJ2-2; TRBD1 aligns across 7 bases. The CDR3 is 16 residues long. The germline CDR1 and CDR2 sequences are MDHEN and SYDVKM. Losses at the gene ends were 3 bases for V and 5 bases for J; bases not matched to a gene: 9. This CDR3 reads CASSFTGAAGTGELFF. In nucleotides, the CDR3 is TGTGCCAGCAGTTTCACAGGGGCCGCGGGTACCGGGGAGCTGTTTTTT.

J is TRBJ2-6 and V is TRBV7-8; TRBD2 might be the D (5 bases). V lost 8 bases, J lost 0 bases, and 11 bases lay in between. Looked up from germline, CDR1 is SGHVS and CDR2 is FQNEAQ. This CDR3 spans 15 amino acids. The CDR3 loop reads CASEGSHSGANVLTF. CDR3 nucleotide sequence: TGTGCCAGCGAGGGATCACACTCTGGGGCCAACGTCCTGACTTTC.

The chain joins TRBV28 to TRBJ1-1, with a weak D call TRBD1 (6 bases). The V and J ends lost 2 bases and 2 bases respectively, with 12 bases between them. The germline CDR1 and CDR2 sequences are MDHEN and SYDVKM. There are 15 residues in the CDR3. CDR3: CASSLRGGSNTEAFF. CDR3 nucleotide sequence: TGTGCCAGCAGTTTAAGGGGGGGGTCCAACACTGAAGCTTTCTTT.

The chain carries TRBV25-1 and TRBJ2-7; the D call may be TRBD1 or TRBD2 (5 bases each). The CDR3 totals 14 residues. Germline CDR1 MGHDK, CDR2 SYGVNS. The V end was cut by 1 base, the J end by 0 bases, with 7 bases between. CDR3 coding DNA: TGTGCCAGCAGTGAATGGGGGAGCTCCTACGAGCAGTACTTC. This gives the protein CASSEWGSSYEQYF.

In its sample, this clone was seen a few times. The rearrangement links TRBV7-9 to TRBJ1-4; D is undetermined. The V and J ends lost 5 bases and 6 bases respectively, with 7 bases between them. This CDR3 has 12 residues. Germline V gene sequence: CDR1 SEHNR, CDR2 FQNEAQ (reference sequence). The CDR3 region has the DNA TGTGCCAGCAGCCCTGGGGATGAAAAACTGTTTTTT. It translates to CASSPGDEKLFF. Full variable domain (missing parts from reference TRBV7-9 and TRBJ1-4): DTGVSQNPRHKITKRGQNVTFRCDPISEHNRLYWYRQTLGQGPEFLTYFQNEAQLEKSRLLSDRFSAERPKGSFSTLEIQRTEQGDSAMYLCASSPGDEKLFFGSGTQLSVL.

The V gene is TRBV27, the J gene TRBJ2-2; 9 nucleotides match TRBD1. J gave up 6 bases and V 0 bases, and 14 bases lay outside the gene matches. This CDR3 has 19 residues. Germline V gene sequence: CDR1 MNHEY, CDR2 SMNVEV (reference sequence). The CDR3 nucleotides read TGTGCCAGCAGTTTATCTGGGACAGGGCATTTTAGGAAGCCCGGGGAGCTGTTTTTT. Protein: CASSLSGTGHFRKPGELFF.

The chain uses TRBV28 and TRBJ2-7, with D possibly being TRBD1 or TRBD2 (7 bases each). V was shortened by 5 bases and J by 7 bases, with 21 bases between the two germline ends. Per germline, CDR1 MDHEN and CDR2 SYDVKM. CDR3 length: 15 residues. The CDR3 DNA reads as TGTGCCAGCAGTCCCCTCGACAGGGAGGGTTGGGAGCAGTACTTC. Its translation: CASSPLDREGWEQYF.